This T cell receptor (beta chain) was found in a study of T cell responses to AZD1222 COVID-19 vaccine. Findings and limits, study-wide: Dominant CD4 TCR responses targeted spike regions 160-218 and 743-854. None of the repertoires were sampled until the peak T cell response had passed. Baseline seropositivity occurred in only 5 to 7 AZD1222 recipients.

Libraries were prepared by immunoSEQ multiplex PCR; TCRdb keeps only in-frame clonotypes and omits some of them. In the table there are about 81,000 clones, 92% of which are singletons. As regards this clone: Its antigen is still unknown.

Per the germline V gene, CDR1 is SGDLS and CDR2 is YYNGEE. This CDR3 comprises 15 residues. J lost 0 bases, V lost 6 bases, and 6 bases had no gene match. The material was peripheral blood, obtained on day 0 of AZD1222 vaccination. The TCR sequence derives from an adult in good health. The rearrangement uses TRBV9 and TRBJ2-3; 8 nucleotides line up with TRBD2. The CDR3 bases are TGTGCCAGCACGACTAGCGACAGCAGCACAGATACGCAGTATTTT. Translation gives CASTTSDSSTDTQYF. Using reference TRBV9 and TRBJ2-3 for the parts outside the CDR3, the full variable domain is DSGVTQTPKHLITATGQRVTLRCSPRSGDLSVYWYQQSLDQGLQFLIQYYNGEERAKGNILERFSAQQFPDLHSELNLSSLELGDSALYFCASTTSDSSTDTQYFGPGTRLTVL.